The subject of this entry is one TCR beta chain. Its antigen remains unidentified. The data stem from a study of post-analysis software for immune sequencing data. As for the study in general: The cohort encompassed relapsing-remitting, secondary progressive and progressive-relapsing multiple sclerosis disease courses.

Unique molecular identifiers were present in the TCR beta cDNA libraries. Some 500,000 cDNA molecules were obtained per 1 to 10 million input T cells. Via MiXCR, TCRdb re-called the PCR reads, giving one row per CDR3 protein. The data show around 700,000 distinct CDR3 sequences, 55% to 70% seen once. Study-level results: F measure grouped same-batch samples tightly together. Significantly lower normalized Chao1 diversity was seen in multiple sclerosis patients than in controls. Included in a set of a few TRBV segments more frequent in patients than controls were TRBV5-6, TRBV5-1 and TRBV20-1.

This CDR3 has 20 residues. Germline V lookup: CDR1 SGHVS, CDR2 FNYEAQ. The V segment lost 3 bases and the J segment 0 bases; nucleotides outside the gene matches: 10. Sequencing was carried out using blood. This clonotype was sampled from a girl aged 2-9 years with multiple sclerosis. This sequence joins TRBV7-6 and TRBJ2-2; 13 bases are shared with TRBD2. CDR3 DNA: TGTGCCAGCAGCTTCTTCCAGACTAGCGGGGGGACCACGAACACCGGGGAGCTGTTTTTT. Translated, it gives CASSFFQTSGGTTNTGELFF.